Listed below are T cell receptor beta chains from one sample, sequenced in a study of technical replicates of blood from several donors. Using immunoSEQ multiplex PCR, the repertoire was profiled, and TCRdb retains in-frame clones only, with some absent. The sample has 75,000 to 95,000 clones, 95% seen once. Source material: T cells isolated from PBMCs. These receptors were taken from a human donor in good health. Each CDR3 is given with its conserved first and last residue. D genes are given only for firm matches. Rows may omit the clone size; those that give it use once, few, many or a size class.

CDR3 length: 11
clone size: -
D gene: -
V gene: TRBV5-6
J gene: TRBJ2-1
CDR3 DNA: TGTGCCAGCAGCTTGGCAAATGAGCAGTTCTTC
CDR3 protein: CASSLANEQFF

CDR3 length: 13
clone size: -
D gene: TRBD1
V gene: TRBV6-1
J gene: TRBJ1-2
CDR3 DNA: TGTGCCAGCATATCGACAGGGACCTATGGCTACACCTTC
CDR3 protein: CASISTGTYGYTF

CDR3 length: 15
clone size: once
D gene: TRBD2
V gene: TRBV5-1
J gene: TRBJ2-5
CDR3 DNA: TGCGCCAGCAGCACCGGACTAGCGGGCGGGGAGACCCAGTACTTC
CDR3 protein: CASSTGLAGGETQYF

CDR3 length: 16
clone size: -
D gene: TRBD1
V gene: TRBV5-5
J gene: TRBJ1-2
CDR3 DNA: TGTGCCAGCAGCTCCCGGACAGGGGGCTTTAGGGGTGGCTACACCTTC
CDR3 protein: CASSSRTGGFRGGYTF

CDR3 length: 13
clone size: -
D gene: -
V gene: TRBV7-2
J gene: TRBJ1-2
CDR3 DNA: TGTGCCAGCAGCTTAGATGGAGGGTATGGCTACACCTTC
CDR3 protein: CASSLDGGYGYTF

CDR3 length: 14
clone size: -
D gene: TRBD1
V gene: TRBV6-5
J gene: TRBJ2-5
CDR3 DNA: TGTGCCAGCAGAAGGACAGGGGGCTTGGAGACCCAGTACTTC
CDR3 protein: CASRRTGGLETQYF

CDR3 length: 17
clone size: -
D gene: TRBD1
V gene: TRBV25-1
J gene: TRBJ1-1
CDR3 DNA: TGTGCCAGCAGTGAATTAGGGACAGGGGAGATCAACACTGAAGCTTTCTTT
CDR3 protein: CASSELGTGEINTEAFF

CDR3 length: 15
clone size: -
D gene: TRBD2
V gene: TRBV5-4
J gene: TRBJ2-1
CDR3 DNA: TGTGCCAGCAGCTTGGAAGGGACTAGCGGCAATGAGCAGTTCTTC
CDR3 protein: CASSLEGTSGNEQFF

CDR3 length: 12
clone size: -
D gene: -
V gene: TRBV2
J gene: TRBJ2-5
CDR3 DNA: TGTGCCAGCGGGGGACTTTCGGAGACCCAGTACTTC
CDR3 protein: CASGGLSETQYF

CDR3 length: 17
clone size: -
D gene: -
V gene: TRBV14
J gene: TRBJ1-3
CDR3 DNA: TGTGCCAGCAGCCAAGACTTGGGGGCCAGGGTTGAAAACACCATATATTTT
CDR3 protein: CASSQDLGARVENTIYF

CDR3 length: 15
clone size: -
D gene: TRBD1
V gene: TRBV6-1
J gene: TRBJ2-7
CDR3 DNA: TGTGCCAGCAGTGAAGTCCCAGGGGGTCACTACGAGCAGTACTTC
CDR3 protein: CASSEVPGGHYEQYF

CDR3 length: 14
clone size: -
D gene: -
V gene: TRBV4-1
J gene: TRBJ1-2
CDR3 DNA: TGCGCCAGCAGCCAAGCGGAAGGGAGGAACGGCTACACCTTC
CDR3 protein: CASSQAEGRNGYTF

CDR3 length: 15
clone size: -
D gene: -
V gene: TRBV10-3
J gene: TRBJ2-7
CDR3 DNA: TGTGCCATCACCATCGGCCGGGACTCTCGCTACGAGCAGTACTTC
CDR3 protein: CAITIGRDSRYEQYF

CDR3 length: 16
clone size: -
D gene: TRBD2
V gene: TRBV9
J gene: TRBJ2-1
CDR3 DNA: TGTGCCAGCAGCGCAAGCGGGGGGGTCTCCTACAATGAGCAGTTCTTC
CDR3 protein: CASSASGGVSYNEQFF

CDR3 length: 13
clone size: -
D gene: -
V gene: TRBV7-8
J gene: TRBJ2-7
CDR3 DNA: TGTGCCAGCAGCTTAACCCAGATTTACGAGCAGTACTTC
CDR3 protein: CASSLTQIYEQYF

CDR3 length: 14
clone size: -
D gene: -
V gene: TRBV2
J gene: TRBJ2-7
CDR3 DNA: TGTGCCTGCACGGGGGAATCGATATCCTACGAGCAGTACTTC
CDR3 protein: CACTGESISYEQYF

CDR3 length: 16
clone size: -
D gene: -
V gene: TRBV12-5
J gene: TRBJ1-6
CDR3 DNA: TGTGCTAGTGGTTTGGTACTGGTGCGGATGAATTCACCCCTCCACTTT
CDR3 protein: CASGLVLVRMNSPLHF

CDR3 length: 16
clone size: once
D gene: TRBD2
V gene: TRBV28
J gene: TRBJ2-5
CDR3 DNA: TGTGCCAGCAGTTCCTTACTAGCGGGAGTTTTAGAGACCCAGTACTTC
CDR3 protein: CASSSLLAGVLETQYF

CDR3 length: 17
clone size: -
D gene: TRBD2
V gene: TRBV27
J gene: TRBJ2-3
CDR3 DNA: TGTGCCAGCAGTTTATCCCAGAGCGGGAGTATCTGGGATACGCAGTATTTT
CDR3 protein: CASSLSQSGSIWDTQYF

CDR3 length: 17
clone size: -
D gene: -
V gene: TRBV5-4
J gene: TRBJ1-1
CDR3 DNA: TGTGCCAGCAGCTTGGGTCCGGGAACAGGAGCGGGCACTGAAGCTTTCTTT
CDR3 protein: CASSLGPGTGAGTEAFF

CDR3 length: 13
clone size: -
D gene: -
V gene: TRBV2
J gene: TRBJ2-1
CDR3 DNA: TGTGCCAGCACTGATACAGGGCAGGTACAGCAGTTCTTC
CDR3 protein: CASTDTGQVQQFF

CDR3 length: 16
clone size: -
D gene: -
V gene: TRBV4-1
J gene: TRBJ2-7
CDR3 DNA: TGCGCCAGCAGCCAAGACCCCGGGGTTGGATCCTACGAGCAGTACTTC
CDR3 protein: CASSQDPGVGSYEQYF

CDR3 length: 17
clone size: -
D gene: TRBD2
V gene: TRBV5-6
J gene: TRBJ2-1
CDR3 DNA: TGTGCCAGCAGCCTGGAACTAGCGGGACGGTGGGGCAATGAGCAGTTCTTC
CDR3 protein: CASSLELAGRWGNEQFF

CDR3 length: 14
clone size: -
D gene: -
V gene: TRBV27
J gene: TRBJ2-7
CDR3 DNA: TGTGCCAGCAGTTTAACGGGAGTCCCCTACGAGCAGTACTTC
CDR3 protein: CASSLTGVPYEQYF

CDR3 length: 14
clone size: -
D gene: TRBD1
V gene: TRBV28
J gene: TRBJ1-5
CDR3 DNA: TGTGCCAGCAGTTTACAGGACAGGGGTCCAAGGAGGCATTTT
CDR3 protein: CASSLQDRGPRRHF

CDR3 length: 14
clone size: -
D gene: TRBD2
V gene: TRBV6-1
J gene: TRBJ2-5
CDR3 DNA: TGTGCCAGCAGTGAGGAGGGGAGGGATGAGACCCAGTACTTC
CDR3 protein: CASSEEGRDETQYF

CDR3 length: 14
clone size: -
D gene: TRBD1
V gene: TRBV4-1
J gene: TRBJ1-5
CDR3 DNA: TGCGCCAGCAGCCAAAAACAGGGGAGTCAGCCCCAGCATTTT
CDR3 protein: CASSQKQGSQPQHF

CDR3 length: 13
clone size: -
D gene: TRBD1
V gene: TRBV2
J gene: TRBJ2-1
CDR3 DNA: TGTGCCAGCAGTGGACAGGGTCCCAATGAGCAGTTCTTC
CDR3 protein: CASSGQGPNEQFF

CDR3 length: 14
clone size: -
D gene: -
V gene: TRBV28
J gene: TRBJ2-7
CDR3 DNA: TGTGCCAGCAGTTTCGCCTCTCCTAGCTCCGAGCAGTACTTC
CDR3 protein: CASSFASPSSEQYF

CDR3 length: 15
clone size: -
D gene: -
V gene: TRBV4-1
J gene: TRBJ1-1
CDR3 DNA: TGCGCCAGCAGCGCGGGGTCCGGCCAGAACACTGAAGCTTTCTTT
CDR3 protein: CASSAGSGQNTEAFF

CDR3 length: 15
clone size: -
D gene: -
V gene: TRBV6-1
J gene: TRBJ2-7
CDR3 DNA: TGTGCCAGCAGTGAATTACACCTTGGCTCCTACGAGCAGTACTTC
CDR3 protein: CASSELHLGSYEQYF

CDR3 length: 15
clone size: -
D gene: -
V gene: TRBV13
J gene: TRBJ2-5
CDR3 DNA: TGTGCCAGCAGGCGTACCGGGTTCGCAAAAGAGACCCAGTACTTC
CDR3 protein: CASRRTGFAKETQYF

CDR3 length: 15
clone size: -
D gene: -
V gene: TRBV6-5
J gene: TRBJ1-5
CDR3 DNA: TGTGCCAGCAGAGGCCGAGGGAGGGGCAATCAGCCCCAGCATTTT
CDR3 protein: CASRGRGRGNQPQHF